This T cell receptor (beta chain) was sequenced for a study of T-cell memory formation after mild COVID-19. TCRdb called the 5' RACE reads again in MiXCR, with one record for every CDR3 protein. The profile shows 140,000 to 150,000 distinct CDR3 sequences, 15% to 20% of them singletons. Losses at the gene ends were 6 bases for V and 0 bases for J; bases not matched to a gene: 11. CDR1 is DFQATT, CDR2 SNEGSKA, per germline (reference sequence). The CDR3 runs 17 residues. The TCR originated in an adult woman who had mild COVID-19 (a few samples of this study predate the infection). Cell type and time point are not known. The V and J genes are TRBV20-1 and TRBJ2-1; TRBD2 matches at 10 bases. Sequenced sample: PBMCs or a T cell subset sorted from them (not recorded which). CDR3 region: CSAPRSSGRASYNEQFF. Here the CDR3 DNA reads TGCAGTGCCCCCAGGTCCAGCGGGAGGGCCTCCTACAATGAGCAGTTCTTC.